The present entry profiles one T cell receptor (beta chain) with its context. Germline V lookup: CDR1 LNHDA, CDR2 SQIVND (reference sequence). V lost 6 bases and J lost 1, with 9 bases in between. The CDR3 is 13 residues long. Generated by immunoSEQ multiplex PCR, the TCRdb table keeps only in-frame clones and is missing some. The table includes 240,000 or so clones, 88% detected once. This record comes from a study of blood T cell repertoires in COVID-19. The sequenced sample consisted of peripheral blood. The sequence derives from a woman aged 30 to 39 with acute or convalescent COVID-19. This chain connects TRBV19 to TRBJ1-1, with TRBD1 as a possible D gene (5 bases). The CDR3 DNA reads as TGTGCCAGTAGAAATACAGGGAACACTGAAGCTTTCTTT. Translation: CASRNTGNTEAFF.